Below are 14 T cell receptor beta chains sequenced from a single sample in a study of blood T cells in healthy people across ages. The use of a sample-barcoded 5' primer and a J-beta primer mix characterized a second PCR of about 7 to 12 cycles. TCRdb analysed the 5' RACE reads with MiXCR anew, one entry per CDR3 protein. The repertoire includes some 800,000 distinct CDR3 sequences, roughly 44% of them detected once, and 15% to 25% sits in the top ten. Sequenced input: blood. The receptors were gathered from a man aged 55 to 70 in good health.

This clonotype was observed a few times. The chain recombines TRBV12-3 or TRBV12-4 with TRBJ2-5; the D gene is possibly TRBD1 (5 bases). CDR3 length: 13 residues. V gave up 3 bases and J gave up 7 bases, with 12 bases separating them. The CDR3 spells CASSFKGPGTQYF. In DNA form, the CDR3 reads TGTGCCAGCAGTTTTAAGGGGCCTGGGACCCAGTACTTC.

The chain recombines TRBV6-5 with TRBJ2-5; possibly TRBD1 or TRBD2 for D (7 bases each). Per germline, CDR1 MNHEY and CDR2 SVGAGI. The V end was cut by 4 bases, the J end by 2 bases, with 17 bases between. The CDR3 has 16 residues. The CDR3 DNA follows: TGTGCCAGCAGTTCCAGGGGGGGGAGAAGGCAAGAGACCCAGTACTTC. This codes for CASSSRGGRRQETQYF.

The rearrangement uses TRBV7-8 and TRBJ1-1; D is uncertain. The CDR3 sequence is 15 residues long. CDR1 and CDR2 from the germline V gene are SGHVS and FQNEAQ. V lost 4 bases to trimming and J lost 1 base, with 13 bases between them. DNA of the CDR3: TGTGCCAGCAGCTCCTTCACCTACGGGAACACTGAAGCTTTCTTT. This translates into CASSSFTYGNTEAFF.

The chain recombines TRBV7-2 with TRBJ2-7, with D possibly being TRBD1 (5 bases). This CDR3 is built from 14 residues. The germline gives CDR1 SGHTA, CDR2 FQGNSA. Trimming stripped 1 base from V and 2 bases from J, with 9 bases between. For the CDR3, the DNA is TGTGCCAGCAGCTTAGTCAGGGCCACCTACGAGCAGTACTTC. Protein: CASSLVRATYEQYF.

The CDR3 nucleotides are TGTGCCAGCCGCCCGGCTTTAGGCTATGGCTACACCTTC. Its translation is CASRPALGYGYTF. V usage is TRBV7-2 and J usage is TRBJ1-2, with D uncertain. Germline loops: CDR1 SGHTA, CDR2 FQGNSA. V dropped 8 bases and J dropped 4 bases, with 14 bases sitting between them. This CDR3 contains 13 residues.

A few counts support this clonotype. J is TRBJ1-1 and V is TRBV7-8; TRBD1 is a possible D gene (5 bases). The CDR3 has 14 amino acids. V was shortened by 3 bases and J by 0 bases, with 8 bases between the two germline ends. Germline-derived CDR1 and CDR2 are SGHVS and FQNEAQ. CDR3 residues: CASSLAQVNTEAFF. CDR3 sequence (DNA): TGTGCCAGCAGCTTGGCACAGGTGAACACTGAAGCTTTCTTT.

This chain links TRBV5-1 with TRBJ2-5; D assignment may be TRBD1 or TRBD2 (6 bases each). The CDR3 is made up of 14 amino acids. V gave up 4 bases and J gave up 4 bases, with 14 bases separating them. Germline V gives CDR1 SGHRS, CDR2 YFSETQ. Written as DNA, the CDR3 is TGCGCCAGCAGCCGAAGGGGGGCGGGAGAGACCCAGTACTTC. Translation gives CASSRRGAGETQYF.

V is TRBV11-2 and J is TRBJ2-3; no reliable D call. Trimming removed 2 bases at V and 2 bases at J, with 8 bases between. The germline CDR1 and CDR2 sequences are SGHAT and FQNNGV. The CDR3 extends over 14 amino acids. The CDR3 sequence is CASSLFSSTDTQYF. CDR3 bases: TGTGCCAGCAGCTTATTTAGTTCCACAGATACGCAGTATTTT. Full variable domain (missing parts from reference TRBV11-2 and TRBJ2-3): EAGVAQSPRYKIIEKRQSVAFWCNPISGHATLYWYQQILGQGPKLLIQFQNNGVVDDSQLPKDRFSAERLKGVDSTLKIQPAKLEDSAVYLCASSLFSSTDTQYFGPGTRLTVL.

The chain joins TRBV20-1 to TRBJ2-1, with 12 nucleotides matching TRBD2. Germline CDR1 DFQATT, CDR2 SNEGSKA (reference sequence). V shed 7 bases, J shed 8 bases, and the junction held 12 bases outside the gene matches. The CDR3 has 15 residues. The CDR3 bases are TGCAGTGTTAATTTGCCTAGCGGGGGGGCCTATGAGCAGTTCTTC. It is translated as CSVNLPSGGAYEQFF.

This clonotype was counted a few times. The chain links TRBV4-3 to TRBJ2-7; 16 bases line up with TRBD2. The V gene's germline CDR1 is LGHNA and CDR2 YSLEER. The CDR3 runs 19 residues. With 1 base clipped from V and 2 bases from J, the junction kept 8 bases outside the gene matches. DNA for the CDR3: TGCGCCAGCAGCCAAGTTGCGGGGACTAGCGGGGGGGCTCCCTACGAGCAGTACTTC. Its translation is CASSQVAGTSGGAPYEQYF.

This chain links TRBV28 with TRBJ2-7, with 15 bases lining up with TRBD2. After removal of 4 bases from V and 3 bases from J, the junction contained 7 bases not matched to a gene. This CDR3 region has 17 residues. Germline CDR1 is MDHEN and CDR2 is SYDVKM. CDR3 in DNA: TGTGCCAGCAGTTCCGGGACTAGCGGGGGGCGCCTCTACGAGCAGTACTTC. It specifies CASSSGTSGGRLYEQYF.

This clonotype was observed a handful of times. The chain has TRBV3-1 and TRBJ2-5; D possibly uses TRBD1 or TRBD2 (5 bases each). Per the germline V gene, CDR1 is LGHDT and CDR2 is YNNKEL (reference sequence). V lost 3 bases to trimming and J lost 5 bases, with 16 bases between them. The CDR3 extends over 15 amino acids. CDR3 coding DNA: TGTGCCAGCAGCCACCGATCGAGGGGTAATGAGACCCAGTACTTC. Translated: CASSHRSRGNETQYF.

J is TRBJ2-7 and V is TRBV20-1, with 9 bases aligning to TRBD1. V dropped 4 bases and J dropped 0; count of bases not matched to a gene: 13. Germline values: CDR1 DFQATT, CDR2 SNEGSKA (reference sequence). This CDR3 contains 17 residues. The CDR3 spells CSAKNRGPDRSSYEQYF. For the CDR3, the DNA is TGCAGTGCTAAGAACAGGGGGCCCGATAGGAGCTCCTACGAGCAGTACTTC.

This clonotype appeared a few times. The V call is TRBV12-3 or TRBV12-4, the J call TRBJ2-1; TRBD2 aligns across 14 bases. The CDR3 has 17 residues. The V and J ends lost 4 bases and 5 bases, in that order; junction bases with no gene match: 7. Here the CDR3 reads CASSSLGTSGGHNEQFF. DNA for the CDR3: TGTGCCAGCAGTTCACTGGGGACTAGCGGGGGTCACAATGAGCAGTTCTTC.